This is a list of T cell receptor beta chains from one sample in a study of cytomegalovirus exposure and HLA in healthy donors. Some clones are missing from TCRdb's copy, which holds only in-frame ones; the method was immunoSEQ multiplex PCR. The sample holds about 88,000 clones, 55% to 75% seen once. The specimen sequenced was PBMCs. Every receptor here comes from a woman aged 18-29 years in good health and CMV-seropositive. Each CDR3 is given with its conserved first and last residue. The D gene is left open where the match is weak. The listing skips clone size in some rows; elsewhere it reads once, few, many or a size class.

D gene: TRBD2; J gene: TRBJ2-3; V gene: TRBV5-4; clone size: .; CDR3 protein: CASSLRLAGGPTDTQYF; CDR3 DNA: TGTGCCAGCAGCCTGAGGCTAGCGGGGGGGCCGACGGATACGCAGTATTTT
D gene: .; J gene: TRBJ2-1; V gene: TRBV28; clone size: .; CDR3 protein: CASSTNSVTEQFF; CDR3 DNA: TGTGCCAGCAGTACCAATAGCGTTACCGAGCAGTTCTTC
D gene: TRBD1; J gene: TRBJ1-6; V gene: TRBV9; clone size: few; CDR3 protein: CASSAKAGTGLSPLHF; CDR3 DNA: TGTGCCAGCAGCGCAAAAGCCGGGACAGGGCTTTCACCCCTCCACTTT
D gene: TRBD2; J gene: TRBJ2-1; V gene: TRBV6-4; clone size: .; CDR3 protein: CASSELAGSGNEQFF; CDR3 DNA: TGTGCCAGCAGTGAACTAGCGGGGTCGGGGAATGAGCAGTTCTTC
D gene: .; J gene: TRBJ1-2; V gene: TRBV11-1; clone size: .; CDR3 protein: CASSSRTDRHYGYTF; CDR3 DNA: TGTGCCAGCAGCTCCCGGACCGACAGACACTATGGCTACACCTTC
D gene: TRBD1; J gene: TRBJ2-1; V gene: TRBV7-9; clone size: .; CDR3 protein: CASSSTGGTYNEQFF; CDR3 DNA: TGTGCCAGCAGCTCGACAGGGGGCACCTACAATGAGCAGTTCTTC
D gene: .; J gene: TRBJ2-3; V gene: TRBV9; clone size: .; CDR3 protein: CASSTGSSTDTQYF; CDR3 DNA: TGTGCCAGCAGCACAGGGTCTAGCACAGATACGCAGTATTTT
D gene: .; J gene: TRBJ2-1; V gene: TRBV4-3; clone size: few; CDR3 protein: CASSFSPQGNDEQFF; CDR3 DNA: TGCGCCAGCAGCTTCTCCCCCCAGGGTAATGATGAGCAGTTCTTC
D gene: .; J gene: TRBJ1-6; V gene: TRBV5-1; clone size: .; CDR3 protein: CASSLDGSPLHF; CDR3 DNA: TGCGCCAGCAGCTTGGACGGTTCACCCCTCCACTTT
D gene: TRBD2; J gene: TRBJ2-1; V gene: TRBV7-2; clone size: .; CDR3 protein: CASSLVPGGISYNEQFF; CDR3 DNA: TGTGCCAGCAGCTTAGTTCCGGGAGGGATCTCCTACAATGAGCAGTTCTTC
D gene: .; J gene: TRBJ2-1; V gene: TRBV6-1; clone size: once; CDR3 protein: CASTATGTPLRFF; CDR3 DNA: TGTGCCAGCACCGCCACAGGGACCCCGCTCCGGTTCTTC
D gene: TRBD1; J gene: TRBJ2-5; V gene: TRBV25-1; clone size: .; CDR3 protein: CASSGTGQETQYF; CDR3 DNA: TGTGCCAGCAGTGGGACAGGGCAAGAGACCCAGTACTTC
D gene: TRBD1; J gene: TRBJ1-2; V gene: TRBV29-1; clone size: .; CDR3 protein: CSDRTGTSYGYTF; CDR3 DNA: TGCAGCGACCGGACAGGGACGTCCTATGGCTACACCTTC
D gene: TRBD1; J gene: TRBJ2-3; V gene: TRBV5-1; clone size: .; CDR3 protein: CASTLTGVTTDTQYF; CDR3 DNA: TGCGCCAGCACCCTGACAGGGGTCACCACAGATACGCAGTATTTT
D gene: TRBD2; J gene: TRBJ2-5; V gene: TRBV28; clone size: .; CDR3 protein: CASSGPGLLQETQYF; CDR3 DNA: TGTGCCAGCAGCGGGCCGGGACTACTGCAAGAGACCCAGTACTTC
D gene: TRBD1; J gene: TRBJ1-1; V gene: TRBV9; clone size: once; CDR3 protein: CAGSVSGGVEAFF; CDR3 DNA: TGTGCCGGCAGCGTATCAGGGGGCGTTGAAGCTTTCTTT
D gene: TRBD2; J gene: TRBJ2-7; V gene: TRBV6-6; clone size: .; CDR3 protein: CVAGVYEQYF; CDR3 DNA: TGTGTAGCGGGGGTCTACGAGCAGTACTTC